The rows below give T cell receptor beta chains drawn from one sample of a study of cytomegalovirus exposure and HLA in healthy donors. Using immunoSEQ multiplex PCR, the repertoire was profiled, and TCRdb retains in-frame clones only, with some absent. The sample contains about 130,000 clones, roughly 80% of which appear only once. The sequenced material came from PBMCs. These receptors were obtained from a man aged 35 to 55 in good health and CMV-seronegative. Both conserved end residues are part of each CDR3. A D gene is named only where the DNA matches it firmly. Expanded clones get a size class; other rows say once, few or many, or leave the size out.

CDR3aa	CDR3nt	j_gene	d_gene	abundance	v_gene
CASSPGAGSYNSPLHF	TGCGCCAGCAGCCCCGGAGCCGGCTCCTATAATTCACCCCTCCACTTT	TRBJ1-6	.	.	TRBV5-1
CATSRGVGQGLYSNQPQHF	TGTGCCACCAGCAGAGGGGTGGGGCAGGGCCTCTATAGCAATCAGCCCCAGCATTTT	TRBJ1-5	.	few	TRBV15
CASSFDGVGYNEQFF	TGCGCCAGCAGCTTCGACGGGGTGGGATACAATGAGCAGTTCTTC	TRBJ2-1	.	.	TRBV5-1
CASSLKDRALGAFF	TGTGCCAGCAGCTTAAAGGACAGGGCTTTAGGGGCTTTCTTT	TRBJ1-1	TRBD1	.	TRBV5-4
CASSTTGEETQYF	TGTGCCAGTAGTACGACAGGGGAAGAGACCCAGTACTTC	TRBJ2-5	TRBD1	once	TRBV19
CASSLGTGSDYGYTF	TGTGCCAGCAGCTTAGGGACAGGGTCGGACTATGGCTACACCTTC	TRBJ1-2	TRBD1	few	TRBV7-9
CASSLRSRGTEAFF	TGTGCCAGCAGTTTGAGGTCGAGAGGCACTGAAGCTTTCTTT	TRBJ1-1	.	.	TRBV27
CASSVAGTRGYEQYF	TGTGCCAGCAGCGTCGCCGGGACTAGAGGCTACGAGCAGTACTTC	TRBJ2-7	TRBD2	.	TRBV9
CASSLIGQSGEKLFF	TGCGCCAGCAGCTTGATTGGGCAGTCAGGGGAAAAACTGTTTTTT	TRBJ1-4	.	.	TRBV5-1
CASSQVRGANTGELFF	TGTGCCAGCAGCCAAGTCCGGGGGGCCAACACCGGGGAGCTGTTTTTT	TRBJ2-2	.	.	TRBV4-2
CASSVDGTTSSPLHF	TGTGCCAGTAGTGTGGACGGGACAACGTCTTCACCCCTCCACTTT	TRBJ1-6	.	.	TRBV19
CASSPGLAGDEQYF	TGCGCCAGCAGCCCGGGACTAGCGGGAGACGAGCAGTACTTC	TRBJ2-7	TRBD2	.	TRBV5-1
CASSLSVDRGPNEKLFF	TGCGCCAGCAGCTTGAGCGTCGACAGGGGGCCGAATGAAAAACTGTTTTTT	TRBJ1-4	TRBD1	.	TRBV5-1
CASSIGGSSTYEQYF	TGTGCCAGTAGTATCGGCGGGTCGTCGACTTACGAGCAGTACTTC	TRBJ2-7	.	.	TRBV19
CASSGQGNNQPQHF	TGTGCCAGCAGCGGACAGGGGAACAATCAGCCCCAGCATTTT	TRBJ1-5	TRBD1	.	TRBV6-6
CASGTVLYNEQFF	TGTGCCAGCGGGACAGTCCTCTACAATGAGCAGTTCTTC	TRBJ2-1	TRBD1	.	TRBV27
CASSSIRTGANVLTF	TGTGCCAGCAGCTCTATCCGTACTGGGGCCAACGTCCTGACTTTC	TRBJ2-6	.	few	TRBV7-9
CASTLGTGSEKLFF	TGTGCCAGCACCCTCGGGACAGGCAGTGAAAAACTGTTTTTT	TRBJ1-4	TRBD1	.	TRBV7-2
CASSFDGRTNTGELFF	TGTGCCAGCAGCTTTGACGGGAGGACGAACACCGGGGAGCTGTTTTTT	TRBJ2-2	TRBD2	.	TRBV7-2
CAWSVLGEKLFF	TGTGCCTGGAGTGTACTCGGTGAAAAACTGTTTTTT	TRBJ1-4	.	.	TRBV30
CASRREITEAFF	TGTGCCAGCAGGAGGGAGATCACTGAAGCTTTCTTT	TRBJ1-1	.	.	TRBV6-1
CASSSADRTNSPLHF	TGTGCCAGCAGTTCGGCGGACAGAACCAATTCACCCCTCCACTTT	TRBJ1-6	.	.	TRBV7-8
CASSLEDRGPQHF	TGTGCCAGCAGTTTAGAGGACAGGGGCCCCCAGCATTTT	TRBJ1-5	TRBD1	.	TRBV28
CAISLGQGSGGYTF	TGTGCCATCAGTTTAGGACAGGGATCGGGTGGCTACACCTTC	TRBJ1-2	TRBD1	few	TRBV10-3
CASSFDRTDTQYF	TGCGCCAGCAGCTTCGACAGGACAGATACGCAGTATTTT	TRBJ2-3	.	.	TRBV5-1
CASRPGLAGGVDTQYF	TGCGCCAGCAGACCCGGACTAGCGGGGGGTGTTGATACGCAGTATTTT	TRBJ2-3	TRBD2	.	TRBV5-1
CASSAGQGALEAFF	TGTGCCAGCAGCGCGGGACAGGGGGCTTTAGAAGCTTTCTTT	TRBJ1-1	TRBD1	.	TRBV5-5
CASSSGFGQPEAFF	TGTGCCAGCAGTTCGGGGTTTGGACAGCCTGAAGCTTTCTTT	TRBJ1-1	.	.	TRBV6-5
CASSPGLAGGPYEQYF	TGTGCCAGCAGCCCAGGACTAGCGGGGGGCCCCTACGAGCAGTACTTC	TRBJ2-7	TRBD2	.	TRBV5-4
CASSPGTANTGELFF	TGTGCCAGTAGCCCCGGGACAGCGAACACCGGGGAGCTGTTTTTT	TRBJ2-2	TRBD1	.	TRBV19
CASSLALGQGEANYGYTF	TGTGCCAGCAGCTTGGCCCTTGGACAGGGTGAAGCTAACTATGGCTACACCTTC	TRBJ1-2	TRBD1	once	TRBV5-4
CAWNRGGRDSPLHF	TGTGCCTGGAATAGGGGAGGCCGTGATTCACCCCTCCACTTT	TRBJ1-6	.	.	TRBV30
CASSPTSGKDTQYF	TGTGCCAGCTCGCCGACTAGCGGGAAGGATACGCAGTATTTT	TRBJ2-3	TRBD2	.	TRBV18
CASSQEGHYEQYF	TGTGCCAGCAGCCAAGAGGGGCATTACGAGCAGTACTTC	TRBJ2-7	.	.	TRBV4-2
CASSKRGTGGIMAEAFF	TGTGCCAGCAGCAAGCGTGGCACAGGGGGGATAATGGCTGAAGCTTTCTTT	TRBJ1-1	TRBD1	.	TRBV7-9
CASSHGGAGVGNEQFF	TGTGCCAGCAGCCACGGGGGGGCGGGAGTTGGGAATGAGCAGTTCTTC	TRBJ2-1	TRBD2	.	TRBV7-9
CASSLSVVTEAFF	TGTGCCAGCAGTTTATCGGTAGTCACTGAAGCTTTCTTT	TRBJ1-1	.	.	TRBV27
CASSQLGQGNEKLFF	TGCGCCAGCAGTCAACTGGGACAGGGGAATGAAAAACTGTTTTTT	TRBJ1-4	TRBD1	.	TRBV5-1
CASTPASGLVETQYF	TGTGCCAGCACCCCAGCCTCCGGGTTGGTTGAGACCCAGTACTTC	TRBJ2-5	.	.	TRBV28
CASSQGRGTGNTIYF	TGTGCCAGCAGCCAAGGGCGGGGTACCGGAAACACCATATATTTT	TRBJ1-3	.	few	TRBV4-2